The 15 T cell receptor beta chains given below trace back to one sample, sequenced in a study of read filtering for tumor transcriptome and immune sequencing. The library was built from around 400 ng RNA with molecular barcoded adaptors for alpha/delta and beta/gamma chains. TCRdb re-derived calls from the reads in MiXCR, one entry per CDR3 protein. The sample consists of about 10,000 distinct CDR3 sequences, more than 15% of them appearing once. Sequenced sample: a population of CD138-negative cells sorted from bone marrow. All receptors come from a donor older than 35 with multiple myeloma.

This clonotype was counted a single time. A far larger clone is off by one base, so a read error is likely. The CDR3 DNA is TGTGCCAGCAGGGGTTTTTTAAGGACAGAGATCGCAGAGACCCAGTACTTC. It encodes CASRGFLRTEIAETQYF. V usage is TRBV6-6 and J usage is TRBJ2-5, with D possibly matching TRBD1 (6 bases). The germline V gene encodes CDR1 MNHNY and CDR2 SVGAGI (reference sequence). The CDR3 runs 17 residues. V lost 6 bases to trimming and J lost 4 bases, with 24 bases between them.

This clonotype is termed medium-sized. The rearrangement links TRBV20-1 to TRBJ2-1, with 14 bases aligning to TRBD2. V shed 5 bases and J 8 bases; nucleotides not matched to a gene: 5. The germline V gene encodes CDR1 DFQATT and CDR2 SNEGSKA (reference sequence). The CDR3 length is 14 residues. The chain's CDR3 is CSAEGLAGDDEQFF. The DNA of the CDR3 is TGCAGTGCTGAGGGACTAGCGGGAGATGATGAGCAGTTCTTC.

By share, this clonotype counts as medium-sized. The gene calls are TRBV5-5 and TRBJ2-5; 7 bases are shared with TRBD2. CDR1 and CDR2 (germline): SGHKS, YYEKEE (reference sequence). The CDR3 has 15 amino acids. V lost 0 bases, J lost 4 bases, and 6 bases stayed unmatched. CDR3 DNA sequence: TGTGCCAGCAGCTTGGAAGGACTAGTACGAGAGACCCAGTACTTC. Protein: CASSLEGLVRETQYF.

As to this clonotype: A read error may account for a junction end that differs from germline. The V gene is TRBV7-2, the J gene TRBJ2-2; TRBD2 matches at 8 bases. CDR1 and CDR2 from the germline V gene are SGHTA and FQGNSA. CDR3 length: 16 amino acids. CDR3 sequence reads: CASSLGRGVNTGGLFF. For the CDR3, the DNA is TGTGCCAGCAGCCTCGGGCGGGGGGTTAACACCGGGGGGCTGTTTTTT.

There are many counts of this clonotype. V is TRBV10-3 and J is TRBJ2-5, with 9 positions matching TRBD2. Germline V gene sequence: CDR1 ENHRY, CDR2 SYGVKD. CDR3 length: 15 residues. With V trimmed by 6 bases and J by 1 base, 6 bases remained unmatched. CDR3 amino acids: CAIRPAGGSQETQYF. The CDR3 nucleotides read TGTGCCATCAGACCAGCGGGGGGAAGCCAAGAGACCCAGTACTTC.

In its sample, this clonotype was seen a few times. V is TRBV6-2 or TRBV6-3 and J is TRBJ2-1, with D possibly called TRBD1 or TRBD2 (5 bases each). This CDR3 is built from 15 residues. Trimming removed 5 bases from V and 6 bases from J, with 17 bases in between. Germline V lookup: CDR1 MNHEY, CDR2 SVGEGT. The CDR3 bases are TGTGCCAGCAGTGGGACCTCCACTAAAAGCAATGAGCAGTTCTTC. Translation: CASSGTSTKSNEQFF.

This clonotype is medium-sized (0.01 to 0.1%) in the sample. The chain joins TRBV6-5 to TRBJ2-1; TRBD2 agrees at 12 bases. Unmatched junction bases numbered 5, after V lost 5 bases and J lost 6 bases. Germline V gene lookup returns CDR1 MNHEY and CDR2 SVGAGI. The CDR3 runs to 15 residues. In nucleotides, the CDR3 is TGTGCCAGCAGTGCCAGGACTAGCGGGGTCAATGAGCAGTTCTTC. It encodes CASSARTSGVNEQFF.

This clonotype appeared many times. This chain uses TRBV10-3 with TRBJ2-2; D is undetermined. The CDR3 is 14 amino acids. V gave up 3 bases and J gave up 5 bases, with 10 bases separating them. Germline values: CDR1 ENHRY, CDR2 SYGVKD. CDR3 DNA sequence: TGTGCCATCAGTGACCCGTTTCAGACCGGGGAGCTGTTTTTT. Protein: CAISDPFQTGELFF.

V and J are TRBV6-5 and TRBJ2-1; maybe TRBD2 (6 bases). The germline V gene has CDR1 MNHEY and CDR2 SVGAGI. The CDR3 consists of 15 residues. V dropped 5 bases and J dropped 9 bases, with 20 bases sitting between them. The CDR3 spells CASSDREAGWGEQFF. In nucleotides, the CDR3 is TGTGCCAGCAGTGATCGAGAAGCGGGTTGGGGTGAGCAGTTCTTC.

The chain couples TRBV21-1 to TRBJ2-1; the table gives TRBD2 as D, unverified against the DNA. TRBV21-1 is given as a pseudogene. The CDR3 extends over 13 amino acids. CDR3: CASSPLPGDEQFF. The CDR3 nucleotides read TGTGCCAGCAGCCCTCTCCCAGGTGATGAGCAGTTCTTC.

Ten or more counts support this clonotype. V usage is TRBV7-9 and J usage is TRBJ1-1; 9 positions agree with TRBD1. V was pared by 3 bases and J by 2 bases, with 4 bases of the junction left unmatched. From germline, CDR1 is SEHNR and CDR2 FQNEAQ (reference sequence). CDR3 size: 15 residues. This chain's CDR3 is CASSLGQGGNTEAFF. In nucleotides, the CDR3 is TGTGCCAGCAGCTTGGGACAGGGTGGAAACACTGAAGCTTTCTTT.

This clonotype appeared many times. CDR3 DNA: TGTGCCAGCAGCTTGTCCCTCCGCGGAAGGACAGTTGAAGCTTTCTTT. It yields the protein CASSLSLRGRTVEAFF. The rearrangement links TRBV7-2 to TRBJ1-1, with D maybe TRBD1 (6 bases). Germline CDR1 reads SGHTA; CDR2 reads FQGNSA. V was cut by 3 bases and J by 7 bases, with 21 bases left in between. CDR3 length: 16 residues. Combining the CDR3 with reference TRBV7-2 and TRBJ1-1 gives the whole variable domain GAGVSQSPSNKVTEKGKDVELRCDPISGHTALYWYRQSLGQGLEFLIYFQGNSAPDKSGLPSDRFSAERTGGSVSTLTIQRTQQEDSAVYLCASSLSLRGRTVEAFFGQGTRLTVV.

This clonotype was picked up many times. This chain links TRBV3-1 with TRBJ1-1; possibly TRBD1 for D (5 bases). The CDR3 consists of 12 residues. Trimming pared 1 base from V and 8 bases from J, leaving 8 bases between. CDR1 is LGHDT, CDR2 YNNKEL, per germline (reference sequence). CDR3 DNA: TGTGCCAGCAGCCAAGTGCGGACAGAAGCTTTCTTT. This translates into CASSQVRTEAFF.

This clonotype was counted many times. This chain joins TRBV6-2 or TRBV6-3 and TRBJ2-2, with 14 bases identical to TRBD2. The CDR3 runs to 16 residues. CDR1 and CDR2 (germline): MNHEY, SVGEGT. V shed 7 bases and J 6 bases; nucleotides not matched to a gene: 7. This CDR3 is CASIGLAGGPSGELFF. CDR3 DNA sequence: TGTGCCAGCATCGGACTAGCGGGGGGCCCATCCGGGGAGCTGTTTTTT.

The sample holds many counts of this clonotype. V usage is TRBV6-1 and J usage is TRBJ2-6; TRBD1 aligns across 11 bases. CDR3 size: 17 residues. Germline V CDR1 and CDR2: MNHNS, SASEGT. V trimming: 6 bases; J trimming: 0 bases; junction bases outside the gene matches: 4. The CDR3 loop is CASRLGTGGSGANVLTF. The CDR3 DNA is TGTGCCAGCAGACTGGGGACAGGGGGCTCTGGGGCCAACGTCCTGACTTTC.